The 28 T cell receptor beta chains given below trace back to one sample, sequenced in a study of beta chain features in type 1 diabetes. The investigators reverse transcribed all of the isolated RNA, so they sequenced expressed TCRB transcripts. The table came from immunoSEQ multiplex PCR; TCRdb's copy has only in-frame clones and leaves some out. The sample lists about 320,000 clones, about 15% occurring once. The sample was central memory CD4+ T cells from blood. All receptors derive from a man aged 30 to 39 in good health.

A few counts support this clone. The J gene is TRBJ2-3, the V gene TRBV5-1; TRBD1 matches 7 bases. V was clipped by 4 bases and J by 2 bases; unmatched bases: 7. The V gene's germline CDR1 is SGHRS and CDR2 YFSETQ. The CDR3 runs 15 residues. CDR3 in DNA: TGCGCCAGCAGCAACAGGGGATCAAACACAGATACGCAGTATTTT. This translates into CASSNRGSNTDTQYF.

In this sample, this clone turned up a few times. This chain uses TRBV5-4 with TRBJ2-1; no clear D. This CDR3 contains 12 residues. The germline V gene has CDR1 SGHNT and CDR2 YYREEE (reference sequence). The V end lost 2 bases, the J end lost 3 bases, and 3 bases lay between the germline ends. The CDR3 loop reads CASSLSYNEQFF. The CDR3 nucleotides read TGTGCCAGCAGCTTAAGCTACAATGAGCAGTTCTTC.

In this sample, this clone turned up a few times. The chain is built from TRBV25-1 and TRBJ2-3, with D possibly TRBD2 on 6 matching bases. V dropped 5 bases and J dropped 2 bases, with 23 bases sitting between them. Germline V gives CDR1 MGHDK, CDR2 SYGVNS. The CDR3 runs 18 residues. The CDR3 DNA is TGTGCCAGCAGTCAACCCCGGGCAGGGAGGATCTACACAGATACGCAGTATTTT. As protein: CASSQPRAGRIYTDTQYF.

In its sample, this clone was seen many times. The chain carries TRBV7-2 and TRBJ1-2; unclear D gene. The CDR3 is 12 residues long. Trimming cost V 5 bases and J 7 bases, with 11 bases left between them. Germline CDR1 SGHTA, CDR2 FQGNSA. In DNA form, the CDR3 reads TGTGCCAGCAGCAACCTCTTAGGTGGCTACACCTTC. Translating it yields CASSNLLGGYTF. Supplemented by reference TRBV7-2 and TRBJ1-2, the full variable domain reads GAGVSQSPSNKVTEKGKDVELRCDPISGHTALYWYRQSLGQGLEFLIYFQGNSAPDKSGLPSDRFSAERTGGSVSTLTIQRTQQEDSAVYLCASSNLLGGYTFGSGTRLTVV.

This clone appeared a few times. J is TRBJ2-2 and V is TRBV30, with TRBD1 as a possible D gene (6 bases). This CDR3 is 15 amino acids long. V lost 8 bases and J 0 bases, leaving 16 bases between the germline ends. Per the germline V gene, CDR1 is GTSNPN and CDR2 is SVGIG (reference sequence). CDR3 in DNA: TGTGCCCGACCCACAGGGTCGGCGAACACCGGGGAGCTGTTTTTT. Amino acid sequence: CARPTGSANTGELFF.

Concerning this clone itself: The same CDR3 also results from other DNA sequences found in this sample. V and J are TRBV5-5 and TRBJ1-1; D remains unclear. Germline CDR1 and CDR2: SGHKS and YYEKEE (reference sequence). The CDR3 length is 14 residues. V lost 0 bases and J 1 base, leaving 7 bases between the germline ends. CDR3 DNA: TGTGCCAGCAGCTTGGGACCCGGGAACACTGAAGCTTTCTTT. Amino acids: CASSLGPGNTEAFF.

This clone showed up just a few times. The DNA for the CDR3 is TGTGCCAGCAGCCTCTACAGGGAGCATACGCAGTATTTT. This sequence encodes CASSLYREHTQYF. The chain is built from TRBV4-2 and TRBJ2-3; the D gene is possibly TRBD1 (6 bases). Trimming took 4 bases from V and 7 from J, leaving 12 bases between them. This CDR3 contains 13 residues. CDR1 and CDR2 (germline): LGHNA, YNFKEQ.

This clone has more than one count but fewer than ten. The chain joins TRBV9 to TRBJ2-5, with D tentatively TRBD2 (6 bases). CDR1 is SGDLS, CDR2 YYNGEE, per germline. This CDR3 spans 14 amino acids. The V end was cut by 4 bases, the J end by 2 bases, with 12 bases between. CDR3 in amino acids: CASSPGLEQETQYF. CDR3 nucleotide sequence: TGTGCCAGCAGCCCGGGACTGGAACAAGAGACCCAGTACTTC.

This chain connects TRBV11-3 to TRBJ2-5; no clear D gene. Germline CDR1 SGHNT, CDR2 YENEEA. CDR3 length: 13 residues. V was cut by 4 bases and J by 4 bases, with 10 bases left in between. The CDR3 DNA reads TGTGCCAGCAGCTCCCTCTCAGTAGAGACCCAGTACTTC. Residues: CASSSLSVETQYF.

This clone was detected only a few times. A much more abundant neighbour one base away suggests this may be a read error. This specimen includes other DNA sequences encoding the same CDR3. The CDR3 sequence: CASSLQETQYF. DNA for the CDR3: TGTGCCAGCAGCTTACAAGAGACCCAGTACTTC. The genes are TRBV7-7 and TRBJ2-5; D gene ambiguous. Germline values: CDR1 SSHAT, CDR2 FNYEAQ (reference sequence). The CDR3 loop spans 11 amino acids. Trimming cost V 2 bases and J 2 bases, with 0 bases left between them. Full variable domain (outside the CDR3, taken from reference TRBV7-7 and TRBJ2-5): GAGVSQSPRYKVTKRGQDVTLRCDPISSHATLYWYQQALGQGPEFLTYFNYEAQPDKSGLPSDRFSAERPEGSISTLTIQRTEQRDSAMYRCASSLQETQYFGPGTRLLVL.

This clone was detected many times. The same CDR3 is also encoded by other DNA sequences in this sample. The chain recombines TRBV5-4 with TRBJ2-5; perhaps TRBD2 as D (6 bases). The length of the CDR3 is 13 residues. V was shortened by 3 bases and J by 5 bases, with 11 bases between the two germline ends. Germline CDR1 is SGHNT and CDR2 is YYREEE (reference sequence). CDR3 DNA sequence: TGTGCCAGCAGCTCGGATCGGGGGGAGACCCAGTACTTC. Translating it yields CASSSDRGETQYF.

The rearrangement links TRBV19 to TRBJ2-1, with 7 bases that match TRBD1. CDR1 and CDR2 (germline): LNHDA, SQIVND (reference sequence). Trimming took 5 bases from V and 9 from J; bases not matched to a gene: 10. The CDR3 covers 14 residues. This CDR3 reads CASSPGQVRGEQFF. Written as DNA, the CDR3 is TGTGCCAGTAGTCCTGGACAGGTGAGGGGTGAGCAGTTCTTC.

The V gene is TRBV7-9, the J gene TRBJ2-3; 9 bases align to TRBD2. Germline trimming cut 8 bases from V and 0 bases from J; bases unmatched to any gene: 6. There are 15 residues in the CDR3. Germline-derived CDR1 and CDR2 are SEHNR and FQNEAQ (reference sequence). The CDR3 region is CASGSTSGSTDTQYF. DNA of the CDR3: TGTGCCAGCGGTTCGACTAGCGGCAGCACAGATACGCAGTATTTT.

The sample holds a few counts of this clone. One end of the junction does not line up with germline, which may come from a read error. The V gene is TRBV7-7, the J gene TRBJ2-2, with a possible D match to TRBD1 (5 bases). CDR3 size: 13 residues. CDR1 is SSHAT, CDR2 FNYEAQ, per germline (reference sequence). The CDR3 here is CASSLGAGGELFF. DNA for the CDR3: TGTGCTAGCAGCTTAGGGGCCGGCGGGGAGCTGTTTTTT.

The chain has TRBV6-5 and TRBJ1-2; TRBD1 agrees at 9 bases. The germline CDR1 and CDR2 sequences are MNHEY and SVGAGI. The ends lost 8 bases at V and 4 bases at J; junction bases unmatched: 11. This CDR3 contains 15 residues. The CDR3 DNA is TGTGCCAGCCGAAAACCGGGACAGGGTCCCTATGGCTACACCTTC. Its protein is CASRKPGQGPYGYTF.

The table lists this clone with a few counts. CDR3 nucleotides: TGTGCCAGCAGTTACGAAACGCGGTCTGGAAAACTGTTTTTT. Translated, it gives CASSYETRSGKLFF. The chain joins TRBV6-5 to TRBJ1-4; D is ambiguous. V lost 2 bases to trimming and J lost 10 bases, with 14 bases between them. The CDR3 consists of 14 residues. Germline V gene lookup returns CDR1 MNHEY and CDR2 SVGAGI.

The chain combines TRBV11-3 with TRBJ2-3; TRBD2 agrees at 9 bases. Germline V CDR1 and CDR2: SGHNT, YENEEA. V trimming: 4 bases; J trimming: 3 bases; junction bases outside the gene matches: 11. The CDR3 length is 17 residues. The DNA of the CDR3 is TGTGCCAGCAGCTCCCTGAAGCAGCTAGCGGGAACAGATACGCAGTATTTT. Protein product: CASSSLKQLAGTDTQYF.

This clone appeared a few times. The CDR3 bases are TGTGCCAGCAGCTCCAAACTGGGGAACACTGAAGCTTTCTTT. This translates into CASSSKLGNTEAFF. This chain uses TRBV7-9 with TRBJ1-1; D call uncertain. The CDR3 sequence is 14 residues long. With 4 bases removed from V and 1 base from J, the gap between germline ends came to 10 bases. Germline lookup yields CDR1 SEHNR and CDR2 FQNEAQ (reference sequence).

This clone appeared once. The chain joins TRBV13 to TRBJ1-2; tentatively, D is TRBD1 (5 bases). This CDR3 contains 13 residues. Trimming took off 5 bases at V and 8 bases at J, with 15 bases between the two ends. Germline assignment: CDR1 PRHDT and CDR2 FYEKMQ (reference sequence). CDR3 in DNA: TGTGCCAGCAGCCCACCAGGGATAAGGGGCTACACCTTC. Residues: CASSPPGIRGYTF.

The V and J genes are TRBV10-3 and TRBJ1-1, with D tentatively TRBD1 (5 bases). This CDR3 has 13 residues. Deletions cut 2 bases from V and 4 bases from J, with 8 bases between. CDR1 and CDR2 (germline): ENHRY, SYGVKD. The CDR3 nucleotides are TGTGCCATCAGTGAGGGTGGGGGCACTGAAGCTTTCTTT. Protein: CAISEGGGTEAFF.

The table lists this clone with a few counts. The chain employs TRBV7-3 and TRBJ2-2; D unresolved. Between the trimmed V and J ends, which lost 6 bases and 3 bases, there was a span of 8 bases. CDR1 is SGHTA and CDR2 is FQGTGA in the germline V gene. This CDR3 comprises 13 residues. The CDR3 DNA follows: TGTGCCAGCAGTGATGGGCACACCGGGGAGCTGTTTTTT. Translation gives CASSDGHTGELFF. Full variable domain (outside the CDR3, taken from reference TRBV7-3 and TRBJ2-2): GAGVSQTPSNKVTEKGKYVELRCDPISGHTALYWYRQSLGQGPEFLIYFQGTGAADDSGLPNDRFFAVRPEGSVSTLKIQRTERGDSAVYLCASSDGHTGELFFGEGSRLTVL.

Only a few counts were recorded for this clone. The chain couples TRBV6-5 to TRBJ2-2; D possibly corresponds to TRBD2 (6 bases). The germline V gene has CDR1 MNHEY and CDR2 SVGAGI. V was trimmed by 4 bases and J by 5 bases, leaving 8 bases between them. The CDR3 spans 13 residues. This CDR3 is CASSSAGTGELFF. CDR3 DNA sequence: TGTGCCAGCAGTTCGGCGGGGACCGGGGAGCTGTTTTTT.

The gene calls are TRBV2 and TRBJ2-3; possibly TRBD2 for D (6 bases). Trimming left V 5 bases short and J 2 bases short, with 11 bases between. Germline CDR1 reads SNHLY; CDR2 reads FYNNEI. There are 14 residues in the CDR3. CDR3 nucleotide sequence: TGTGCCAGCAGTTTCAGGACTATCACAGATACGCAGTATTTT. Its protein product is CASSFRTITDTQYF.

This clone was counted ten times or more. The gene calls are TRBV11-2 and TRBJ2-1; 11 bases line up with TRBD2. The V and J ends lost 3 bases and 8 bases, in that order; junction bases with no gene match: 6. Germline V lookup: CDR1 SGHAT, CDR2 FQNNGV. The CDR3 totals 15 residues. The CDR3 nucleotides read TGTGCCAGCAGCTTTCTTAGCGGGGGGGCCTATGAGCAGTTCTTC. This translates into CASSFLSGGAYEQFF. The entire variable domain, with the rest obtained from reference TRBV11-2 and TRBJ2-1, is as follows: EAGVAQSPRYKIIEKRQSVAFWCNPISGHATLYWYQQILGQGPKLLIQFQNNGVVDDSQLPKDRFSAERLKGVDSTLKIQPAKLEDSAVYLCASSFLSGGAYEQFFGPGTRLTVL.

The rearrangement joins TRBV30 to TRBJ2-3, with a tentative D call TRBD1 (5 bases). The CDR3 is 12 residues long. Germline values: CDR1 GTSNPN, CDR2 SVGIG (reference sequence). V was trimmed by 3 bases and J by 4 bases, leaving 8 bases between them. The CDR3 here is CAWSRQPDTQYF. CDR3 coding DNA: TGTGCCTGGAGCCGACAGCCAGATACGCAGTATTTT.

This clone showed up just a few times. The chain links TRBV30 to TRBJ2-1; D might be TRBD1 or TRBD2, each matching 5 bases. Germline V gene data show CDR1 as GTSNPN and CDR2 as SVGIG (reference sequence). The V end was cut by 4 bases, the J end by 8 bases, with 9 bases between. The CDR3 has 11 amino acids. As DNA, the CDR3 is TGTGCCTGGACAGGGAGCTATGAGCAGTTCTTC. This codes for CAWTGSYEQFF.

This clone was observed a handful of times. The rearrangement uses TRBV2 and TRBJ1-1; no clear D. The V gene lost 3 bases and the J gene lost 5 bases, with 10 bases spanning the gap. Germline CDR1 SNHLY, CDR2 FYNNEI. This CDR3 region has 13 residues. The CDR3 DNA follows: TGTGCCAGCAGTGAGGATGGCCTGACTGAAGCTTTCTTT. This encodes CASSEDGLTEAFF.

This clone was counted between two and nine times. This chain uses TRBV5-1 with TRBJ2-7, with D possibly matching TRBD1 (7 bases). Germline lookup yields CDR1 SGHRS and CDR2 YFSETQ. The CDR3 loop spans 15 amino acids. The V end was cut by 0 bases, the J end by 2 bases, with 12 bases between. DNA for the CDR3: TGCGCCAGCAGCTTGGGGGAGGACAGGACCTACGAGCAGTACTTC. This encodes CASSLGEDRTYEQYF.